This T cell receptor (beta chain) emerged from a study of OX40 agonist ivuxolimab in advanced cancers. At the level of the study: Ivuxolimab was delivered to patients intravenously every 2 weeks at doses spanning 0.01 to 10 mg/kg.

Sequenced by immunoSEQ multiplex PCR; TCRdb stores in-frame clones only, minus some. Of tens of thousands of clones in the sample, about 88% were seen once. CDR1 SGHDT and CDR2 YYEEEE come from the germline V gene. Deletions cut 0 bases from V and 4 bases from J, with 10 bases between. There are 14 residues in the CDR3. Concerning this clone: What it binds is unknown.

The study's findings and limits: Clonal expansion among partial responders at 0.1-3.0 mg/kg ranked near the lowest. In a subset of nonresponders, normalized T-cell clonal expansion was also low.

This sequence was found in an adult with an advanced solid tumor such as melanoma, head and neck, liver or kidney cancer. J is TRBJ1-2 and V is TRBV5-6; D might be TRBD1 (5 bases). Sequences were derived from CD4+ or CD8+ T cells sorted from blood, sampled in a trial of the OX40 agonist ivuxolimab. The CDR3: CASSLAGVGYGYTF. The CDR3 DNA sequence: TGTGCCAGCAGCTTGGCGGGGGTCGGCTATGGCTACACCTTC.